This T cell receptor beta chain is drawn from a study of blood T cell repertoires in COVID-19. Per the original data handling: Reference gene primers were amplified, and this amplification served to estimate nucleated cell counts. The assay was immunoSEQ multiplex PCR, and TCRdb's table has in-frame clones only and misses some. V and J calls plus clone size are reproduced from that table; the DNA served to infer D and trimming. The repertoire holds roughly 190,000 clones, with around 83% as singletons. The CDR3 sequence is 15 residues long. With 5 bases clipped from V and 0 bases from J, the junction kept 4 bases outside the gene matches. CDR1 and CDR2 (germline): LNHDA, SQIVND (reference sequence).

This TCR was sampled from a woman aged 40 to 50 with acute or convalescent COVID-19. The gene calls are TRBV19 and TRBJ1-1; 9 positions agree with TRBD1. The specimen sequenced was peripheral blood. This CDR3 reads CASSFWTGVNTEAFF. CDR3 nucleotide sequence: TGTGCCAGTAGTTTCTGGACAGGGGTGAACACTGAAGCTTTCTTT.